The T cell receptor beta chain described here comes from a study of CD8+ T cells in alopecia areata. In about five patients, CD4+ T cells were split by CD25+CD127- sorting. It was from alopecia areata patients that lesional scalp punch biopsies and peripheral blood were collected. Cell sorting was applied to PBMCs, and CD4+ and CD8+ T cells were collected. V was pared by 6 bases and J by 3 bases, with 6 bases of the junction left unmatched. Per the germline V gene, CDR1 is LNHDA and CDR2 is SQIVND (reference sequence). The CDR3 spans 15 residues. Findings of the study overall: Greater clonality was observed in lesional scalp samples, especially alopecia totalis/universalis, versus normal scalp.

This clone was detected a few times. Its antigen is not identified. Isolated RNA was reverse transcribed into cDNA used as the sequencing template. Measured with immunoSEQ multiplex PCR; TCRdb has only the in-frame clones, and not every one. The table lists around 35,000 clones, 45% to 55% of them singletons, with more than 1.5% in the top ten. The TCR comes from a human donor with alopecia areata. The chain joins TRBV19 to TRBJ2-2; 8 bases map to TRBD1. The sequenced material came from CD4+ Tregs sorted from blood. CDR3 bases: TGTGCCAGTAGGAAGACAGGGGCGGACACCGGGGAGCTGTTTTTT. Translated, it gives CASRKTGADTGELFF.